This T cell receptor (beta chain) was recorded in a study of blood T cell repertoires in COVID-19. This clone has just a few counts. The authors' processing: Counts of nucleated cells, estimated from reference gene primer amplification, were obtained. Only in-frame clones appear in the TCRdb table, and some are missing; sequencing was by immunoSEQ multiplex PCR. V and J calls and clone size are as listed in that table; D and trimming were resolved from the DNA. The table lists about 110,000 clones, 60% to 85% of them singletons. V shed 5 bases and J 2 bases; nucleotides not matched to a gene: 9. The CDR3 consists of 17 residues. Germline V gene lookup returns CDR1 SGHVS and CDR2 FNYEAQ.

Specimen: peripheral blood. The sequence was obtained from a human donor in a cohort sampled during active or convalescent COVID-19. The V call is TRBV7-6, the J call TRBJ2-1, with 10 bases that match TRBD2. CDR3 coding DNA: TGTGCCAGCAGCCCCCCACAGCGGGAGGGTCCCTACAATGAGCAGTTCTTC. Encoded protein: CASSPPQREGPYNEQFF. Combining the CDR3 with reference TRBV7-6 and TRBJ2-1 gives the whole variable domain GAGVSQSPRYKVTKRGQDVALRCDPISGHVSLYWYRQALGQGPEFLTYFNYEAQQDKSGLPNDRFSAERPEGSISTLTIQRTEQRDSAMYRCASSPPQREGPYNEQFFGPGTRLTVL.